The subject of this entry is one T cell receptor (beta chain). Its antigen is not identified. This CDR3 is 16 amino acids long. Germline CDR1 and CDR2: DFQATT and SNEGSKA (reference sequence). Trimming shortened V by 5 bases and J by 6 bases, and 24 bases separated the two germline ends. This entry is derived from a study of identical twins. Findings and caveats of the study: With monozygotic twins, out-of-frame TCR alpha sharing exceeded what models estimated. Twin pairs had excess sharing that was weaker in beta out-of-frame sequences. There were fewer insertions in abundant cord blood beta clonotypes, but memory repertoires showed no such pattern.

Template switching added a universal primer binding site, and final cDNA carried unique molecular identifiers. MiXCR, run by TCRdb on the 5' RACE reads, gives a single entry per CDR3 protein. The table lists 700,000 or so distinct CDR3 sequences, more than 6.5% of them singletons. In addition, the sample was reused for a study of yellow fever vaccine responses in identical twins.

The chain carries TRBV20-1 and TRBJ2-3, with a possible D match to TRBD2 (6 bases). Sequences were obtained from PBMCs. The TCR sequence derives from a woman aged 18-30 years in good health. The CDR3 protein is CSAGGRTDLDSDTQYF. CDR3 bases: TGCAGTGCTGGAGGGAGGACGGATTTAGACTCCGATACGCAGTATTTT.